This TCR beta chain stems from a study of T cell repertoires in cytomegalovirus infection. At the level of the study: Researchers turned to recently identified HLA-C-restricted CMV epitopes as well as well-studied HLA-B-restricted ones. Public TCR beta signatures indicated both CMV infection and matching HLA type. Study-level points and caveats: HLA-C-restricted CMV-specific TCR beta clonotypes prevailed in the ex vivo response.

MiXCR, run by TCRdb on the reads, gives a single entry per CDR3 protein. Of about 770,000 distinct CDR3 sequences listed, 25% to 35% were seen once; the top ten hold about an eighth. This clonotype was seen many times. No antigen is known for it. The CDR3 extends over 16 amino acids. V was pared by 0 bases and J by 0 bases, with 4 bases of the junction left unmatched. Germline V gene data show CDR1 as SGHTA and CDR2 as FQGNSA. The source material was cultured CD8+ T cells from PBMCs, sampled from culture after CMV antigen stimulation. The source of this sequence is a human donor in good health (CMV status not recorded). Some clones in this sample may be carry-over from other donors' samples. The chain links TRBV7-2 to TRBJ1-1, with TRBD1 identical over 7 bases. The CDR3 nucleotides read TGTGCCAGCAGCTTAGCGATTACAGGGGTGAACACTGAAGCTTTCTTT. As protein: CASSLAITGVNTEAFF.